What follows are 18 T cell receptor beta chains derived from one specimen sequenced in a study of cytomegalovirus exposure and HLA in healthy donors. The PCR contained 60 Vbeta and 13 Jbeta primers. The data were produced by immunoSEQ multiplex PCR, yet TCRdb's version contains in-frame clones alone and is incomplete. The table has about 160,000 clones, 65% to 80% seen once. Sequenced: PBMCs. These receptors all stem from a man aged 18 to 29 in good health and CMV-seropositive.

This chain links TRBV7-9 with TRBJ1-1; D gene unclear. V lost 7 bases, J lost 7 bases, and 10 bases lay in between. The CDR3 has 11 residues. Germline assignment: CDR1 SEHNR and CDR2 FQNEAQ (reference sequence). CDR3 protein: CASTFRDEAFF. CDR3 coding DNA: TGTGCCAGCACTTTCCGGGATGAAGCTTTCTTT.

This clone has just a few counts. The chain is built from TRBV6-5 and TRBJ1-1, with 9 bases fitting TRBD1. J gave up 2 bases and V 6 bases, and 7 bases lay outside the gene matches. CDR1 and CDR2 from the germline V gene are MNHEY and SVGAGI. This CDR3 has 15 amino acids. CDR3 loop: CASRDTGGPNTEAFF. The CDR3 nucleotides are TGTGCCAGCAGGGATACAGGGGGCCCAAACACTGAAGCTTTCTTT.

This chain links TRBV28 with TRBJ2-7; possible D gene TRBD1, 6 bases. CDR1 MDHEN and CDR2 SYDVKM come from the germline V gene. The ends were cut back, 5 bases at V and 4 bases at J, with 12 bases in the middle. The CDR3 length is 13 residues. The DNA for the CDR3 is TGTGCCAGCAGTCAAGGACAGCAATACGAGCAGTACGTC. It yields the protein CASSQGQQYEQYV.

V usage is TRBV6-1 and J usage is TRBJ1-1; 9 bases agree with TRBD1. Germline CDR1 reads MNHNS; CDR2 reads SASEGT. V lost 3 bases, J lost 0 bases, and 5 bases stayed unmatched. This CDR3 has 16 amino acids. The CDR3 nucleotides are TGTGCCAGCAGTGATACAGGGGGCGGATTGAACACTGAAGCTTTCTTT. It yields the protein CASSDTGGGLNTEAFF.

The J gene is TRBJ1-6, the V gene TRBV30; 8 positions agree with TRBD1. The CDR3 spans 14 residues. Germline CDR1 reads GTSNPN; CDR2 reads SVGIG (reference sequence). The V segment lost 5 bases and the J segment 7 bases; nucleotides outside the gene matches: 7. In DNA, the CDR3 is TGTGCCTGGGACAGGGGAGCAGGGAATTCACCCCTCCACTTT. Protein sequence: CAWDRGAGNSPLHF.

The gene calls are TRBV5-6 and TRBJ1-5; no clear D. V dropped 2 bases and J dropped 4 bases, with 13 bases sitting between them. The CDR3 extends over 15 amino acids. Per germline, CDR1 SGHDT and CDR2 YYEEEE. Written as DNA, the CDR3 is TGTGCCAGCAGCTTAGCGGGGATCGAGAATCAGCCCCAGCATTTT. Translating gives CASSLAGIENQPQHF.

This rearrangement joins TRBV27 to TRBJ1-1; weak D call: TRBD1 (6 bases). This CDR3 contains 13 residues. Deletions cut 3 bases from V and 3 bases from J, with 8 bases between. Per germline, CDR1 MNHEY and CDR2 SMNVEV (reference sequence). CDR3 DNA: TGTGCCAGCAGTTTTTACAGGGACACTGAAGCTTTCTTT. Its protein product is CASSFYRDTEAFF.

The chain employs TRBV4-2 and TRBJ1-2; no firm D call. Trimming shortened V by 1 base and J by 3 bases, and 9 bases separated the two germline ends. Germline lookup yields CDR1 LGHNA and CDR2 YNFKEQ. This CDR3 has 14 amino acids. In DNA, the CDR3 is TGTGCCAGCAGCCAAGGACATAGAGACTATGGCTACACCTTC. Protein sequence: CASSQGHRDYGYTF.

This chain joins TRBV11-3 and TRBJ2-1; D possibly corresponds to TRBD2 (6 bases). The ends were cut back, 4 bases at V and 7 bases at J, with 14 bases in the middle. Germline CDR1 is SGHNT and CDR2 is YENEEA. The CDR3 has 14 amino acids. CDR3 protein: CASSSPGLLNEQFF. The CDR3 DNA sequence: TGTGCCAGCAGCTCCCCGGGACTTTTAAATGAGCAGTTCTTC.

CDR3 sequence reads: CASSEPGLAPYNEQFF. Here the CDR3 DNA reads TGTGCCAGCAGTGAACCGGGACTAGCCCCATACAATGAGCAGTTCTTC. This chain links TRBV2 with TRBJ2-1; 9 bases align to TRBD2. CDR1 is SNHLY and CDR2 is FYNNEI in the germline V gene. The V segment lost 2 bases and the J segment 4 bases; nucleotides outside the gene matches: 6. The CDR3 is 16 residues long.

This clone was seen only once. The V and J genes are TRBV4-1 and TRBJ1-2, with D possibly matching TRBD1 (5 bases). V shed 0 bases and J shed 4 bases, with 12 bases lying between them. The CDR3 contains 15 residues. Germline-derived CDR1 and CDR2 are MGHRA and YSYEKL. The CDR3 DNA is TGCGCCAGCAGCCAAGATCCAGGGATGGGCTATGGCTACACCTTC. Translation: CASSQDPGMGYGYTF.

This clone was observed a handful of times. This chain's CDR3 is CASSSSGGGISTDTQYF. The CDR3 DNA is TGCGCCAGCAGCTCATCGGGCGGGGGGATTAGCACAGATACGCAGTATTTT. The chain employs TRBV5-1 and TRBJ2-3; 8 bases are shared with TRBD2. This CDR3 spans 17 amino acids. Per germline, CDR1 SGHRS and CDR2 YFSETQ. V shed 3 bases, J shed 0 bases, and the junction held 9 bases outside the gene matches. Full variable domain (missing parts from reference TRBV5-1 and TRBJ2-3): KAGVTQTPRYLIKTRGQQVTLSCSPISGHRSVSWYQQTPGQGLQFLFEYFSETQRNKGNFPGRFSGRQFSNSRSEMNVSTLELGDSALYLCASSSSGGGISTDTQYFGPGTRLTVL.

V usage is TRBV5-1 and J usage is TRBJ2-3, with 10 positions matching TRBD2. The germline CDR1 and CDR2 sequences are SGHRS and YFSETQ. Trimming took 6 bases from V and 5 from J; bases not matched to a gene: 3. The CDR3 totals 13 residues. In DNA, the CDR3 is TGCGCCAGCACCCGACTAGCGGGAGATACGCAGTATTTT. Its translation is CASTRLAGDTQYF.

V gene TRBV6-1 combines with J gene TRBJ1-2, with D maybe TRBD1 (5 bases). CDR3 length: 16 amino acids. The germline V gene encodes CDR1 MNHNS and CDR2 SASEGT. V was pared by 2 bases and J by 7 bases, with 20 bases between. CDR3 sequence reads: CASSEIGGDGPFGYTF. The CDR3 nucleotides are TGTGCCAGCAGTGAAATCGGAGGGGATGGCCCCTTTGGCTACACCTTC.

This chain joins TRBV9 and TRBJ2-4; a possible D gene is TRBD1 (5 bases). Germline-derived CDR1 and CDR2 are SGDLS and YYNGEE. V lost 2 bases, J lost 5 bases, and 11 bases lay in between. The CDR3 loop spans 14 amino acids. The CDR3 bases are TGTGCCAGCAGCGTGTCAGGGCCGGAAAACATTCAGTACTTC. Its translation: CASSVSGPENIQYF.

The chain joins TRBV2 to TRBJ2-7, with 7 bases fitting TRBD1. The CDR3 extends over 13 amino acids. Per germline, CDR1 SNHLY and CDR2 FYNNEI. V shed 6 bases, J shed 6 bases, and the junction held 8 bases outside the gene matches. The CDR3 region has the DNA TGTGCCAGCAGACCCACAGGGGTCCTCGAGCAGTACGTC. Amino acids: CASRPTGVLEQYV.

The chain's CDR3 is CASSLPSLAGGLSYNEQFF. Here the CDR3 DNA reads TGTGCCAGCAGCTTACCCAGTCTAGCGGGGGGCCTCTCGTACAATGAGCAGTTCTTC. The chain has TRBV5-4 and TRBJ2-1, with 11 bases lining up with TRBD2. Per the germline V gene, CDR1 is SGHNT and CDR2 is YYREEE (reference sequence). V lost 2 bases, J lost 4 bases, and 14 bases stayed unmatched. The CDR3 is made up of 19 amino acids.

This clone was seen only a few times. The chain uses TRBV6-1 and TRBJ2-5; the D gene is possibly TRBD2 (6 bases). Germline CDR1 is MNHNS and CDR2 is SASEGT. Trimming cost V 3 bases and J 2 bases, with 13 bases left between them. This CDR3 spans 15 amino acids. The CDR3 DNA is TGTGCCAGCAGTGAGAGATTGCGGGGACAAGAGACCCAGTACTTC. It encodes CASSERLRGQETQYF.